These T cell receptor beta chains were read from a single sample in a study of blood T cell repertoires in COVID-19. Libraries were prepared by immunoSEQ multiplex PCR; TCRdb keeps only in-frame clonotypes and omits some of them. The sample includes some 240,000 clones, roughly 82% of them seen just once. The specimen was peripheral blood. These receptors were collected from a man aged 50 to 59 with active or convalescent COVID-19. CDR3s include the opening cysteine and the closing phenylalanine or tryptophan. The D gene is left open where the match is weak. Size values are once, few and many counts, or a class for expanded clones, and some rows have none.

d_gene: -
v_gene: TRBV14
j_gene: TRBJ1-4
abundance: -
CDR3nt: TGTGCCAGCAGCTTTCAGACAGGCTACAATGAAAAACTGTTTTTT
CDR3aa: CASSFQTGYNEKLFF

d_gene: TRBD2
v_gene: TRBV4-3
j_gene: TRBJ2-5
abundance: -
CDR3nt: TGCGCCAGCAGCCAAGATCGACTAGCGGGAGCGTACCAAGAGACCCAGTACTTC
CDR3aa: CASSQDRLAGAYQETQYF

d_gene: -
v_gene: TRBV14
j_gene: TRBJ2-3
abundance: few
CDR3nt: TGTGCCAGCAGTCTCACAGATACGCAGTATTTT
CDR3aa: CASSLTDTQYF

d_gene: TRBD1
v_gene: TRBV27
j_gene: TRBJ1-6
abundance: -
CDR3nt: TGTGCCAGCAGTACCGACAGGGTTGGGTCACCCCTCCACTTT
CDR3aa: CASSTDRVGSPLHF

d_gene: -
v_gene: TRBV3-1/TRBV3-2
j_gene: TRBJ1-1
abundance: -
CDR3nt: TGTGCCAGCAGCCAAGGGCCGAACACTGAAGCTTTCTTT
CDR3aa: CASSQGPNTEAFF

d_gene: -
v_gene: TRBV5-6
j_gene: TRBJ1-6
abundance: -
CDR3nt: TGTGCCAGCAGCTTGTCTACGGGGGTGTTAAGTAATTCACCCCTCCACTTT
CDR3aa: CASSLSTGVLSNSPLHF

d_gene: -
v_gene: TRBV5-1
j_gene: TRBJ1-2
abundance: -
CDR3nt: TGCGCCAGCAGCCGGGAACAGGGCTATGGCTACACCTTC
CDR3aa: CASSREQGYGYTF

d_gene: TRBD1
v_gene: TRBV11-2
j_gene: TRBJ1-1
abundance: -
CDR3nt: TGTGCCAGCAGCTTAAACCTCGGGACAGGGCCTGAAGCTTTCTTT
CDR3aa: CASSLNLGTGPEAFF

d_gene: -
v_gene: TRBV11-2
j_gene: TRBJ2-7
abundance: -
CDR3nt: TGTGCCAGCAGCTTAAGGTACTCCGGGGAGCAGTACTTC
CDR3aa: CASSLRYSGEQYF

d_gene: -
v_gene: TRBV21-1
j_gene: TRBJ2-5
abundance: -
CDR3nt: TGTGCCAGCAGCAAGGGTCGATGGGGCCAACAAGGGGGCCAGTACTTC
CDR3aa: CASSKGRWGQQGGQYF

d_gene: TRBD1
v_gene: TRBV11-2
j_gene: TRBJ2-4
abundance: -
CDR3nt: TGTGCCAGCAGCTCGCCCAAGACAGGGGATTCGAACATTCAGTACTTC
CDR3aa: CASSSPKTGDSNIQYF

d_gene: TRBD2
v_gene: TRBV9
j_gene: TRBJ2-1
abundance: -
CDR3nt: TGTGCCAGCAGCGTAGTGGGACTAGCACCTGAGCAGTTCTTC
CDR3aa: CASSVVGLAPEQFF

d_gene: TRBD1
v_gene: TRBV5-4
j_gene: TRBJ1-6
abundance: -
CDR3nt: TGTGCCAGCAGCTTGGGAACAGGGGGATGGAATTCACCCCTCCACTTT
CDR3aa: CASSLGTGGWNSPLHF

d_gene: TRBD1
v_gene: TRBV3-1/TRBV3-2
j_gene: TRBJ2-5
abundance: -
CDR3nt: TGTGCCAGCAGCCCCAGCCAGGGGGCCCAGTACTTC
CDR3aa: CASSPSQGAQYF

d_gene: TRBD2
v_gene: TRBV11-1
j_gene: TRBJ2-5
abundance: -
CDR3nt: TGTGCCAGCAGTCTTGGTGTAGCGGGAGTGGAGACCCAGTACTTC
CDR3aa: CASSLGVAGVETQYF

d_gene: -
v_gene: TRBV6-5
j_gene: TRBJ1-6
abundance: -
CDR3nt: TGTGCCAGCACGTCGGACAGCACCTATAATTCACCCCTCCACTTT
CDR3aa: CASTSDSTYNSPLHF

d_gene: TRBD1
v_gene: TRBV5-6
j_gene: TRBJ1-2
abundance: -
CDR3nt: TGTGCCAGCAGCTCCCGGGACAGGTTGTTCTATGGCTACACCTTC
CDR3aa: CASSSRDRLFYGYTF

d_gene: -
v_gene: TRBV4-3
j_gene: TRBJ2-3
abundance: once
CDR3nt: TGCGCCAGCAGCCCATCCCAGGGTAGCACAGATACGCAGTATTTT
CDR3aa: CASSPSQGSTDTQYF

d_gene: TRBD1
v_gene: TRBV6-5
j_gene: TRBJ1-1
abundance: -
CDR3nt: TGTGCCAGCAGTTACTCGAAGGGGGCGGAAGCTTTCTTT
CDR3aa: CASSYSKGAEAFF

d_gene: TRBD1
v_gene: TRBV6-5
j_gene: TRBJ2-7
abundance: -
CDR3nt: TGTGCCAGCAGTTACCTGACAGGGCCCTACGAGCAGTACTTC
CDR3aa: CASSYLTGPYEQYF

d_gene: -
v_gene: TRBV6-5
j_gene: TRBJ2-5
abundance: many
CDR3nt: TGTGCCAGCAGTCTTTTGGGGGGTCTGGAGACCCAGTACTTC
CDR3aa: CASSLLGGLETQYF

d_gene: TRBD1
v_gene: TRBV4-3
j_gene: TRBJ2-6
abundance: -
CDR3nt: TGCGCCAGCAGCCAAAACCTGGACAGGGGGAGCTTCGGGGCCAACGTCCTGACTTTC
CDR3aa: CASSQNLDRGSFGANVLTF

d_gene: TRBD1
v_gene: TRBV5-1
j_gene: TRBJ1-1
abundance: once
CDR3nt: TGCGCCAGCAGCTTATCACCGGGACAGCCCTCGAGGGCTTTCTTT
CDR3aa: CASSLSPGQPSRAFF

d_gene: TRBD1
v_gene: TRBV27
j_gene: TRBJ2-2
abundance: few
CDR3nt: TGTGCCAGCAGTTTATGGGGTCAGGGGGCTGACGGGGAGCTGTTTTTT
CDR3aa: CASSLWGQGADGELFF

d_gene: TRBD1
v_gene: TRBV15
j_gene: TRBJ1-4
abundance: -
CDR3nt: TGTGCCACCAGCACGAGACAGGGTGGGGGAGAAAAACTGTTTTTT
CDR3aa: CATSTRQGGGEKLFF

d_gene: -
v_gene: TRBV23-1
j_gene: TRBJ2-3
abundance: -
CDR3nt: TGCGCCAGCAGTCAATCGCCTCCCTTTGAGGTGGGCACAGATACGCAGTATTTT
CDR3aa: CASSQSPPFEVGTDTQYF

d_gene: -
v_gene: TRBV19
j_gene: TRBJ1-1
abundance: -
CDR3nt: TGTGCCAGTAGGGTAGGGGGAGTAACTGAAGCTTTCTTT
CDR3aa: CASRVGGVTEAFF

d_gene: -
v_gene: TRBV18
j_gene: TRBJ1-6
abundance: -
CDR3nt: TGTGCCAGCTCATCTACAGGAGCCTCTACACCCCTCCACTTT
CDR3aa: CASSSTGASTPLHF

d_gene: TRBD1
v_gene: TRBV9
j_gene: TRBJ2-1
abundance: -
CDR3nt: TGTGCCAGCAGGAGGGGGCCCTCCTACAATGAGCAGTTCTTC
CDR3aa: CASRRGPSYNEQFF

d_gene: -
v_gene: TRBV2
j_gene: TRBJ2-1
abundance: -
CDR3nt: TGTGCCAGCAGTGAGGAGTGGAATGAGCAGTTCTTC
CDR3aa: CASSEEWNEQFF

d_gene: -
v_gene: TRBV5-1
j_gene: TRBJ2-2
abundance: -
CDR3nt: TGCGCCAGCAGCTTGCAAACTTACACCGGGGAGCTGTTTTTT
CDR3aa: CASSLQTYTGELFF

d_gene: TRBD1
v_gene: TRBV5-1
j_gene: TRBJ2-1
abundance: -
CDR3nt: TGCGCCAGCAGCTTCCCGGACAGGAATGAGCAGTTCTTC
CDR3aa: CASSFPDRNEQFF

d_gene: -
v_gene: TRBV5-1
j_gene: TRBJ2-3
abundance: -
CDR3nt: TGCGCCAGCAGCTCTATAACCGCCGGGACATTTTATTCTAGCACAGATACGCAGTATTTT
CDR3aa: CASSSITAGTFYSSTDTQYF

d_gene: TRBD2
v_gene: TRBV29-1
j_gene: TRBJ2-2
abundance: -
CDR3nt: TGCAGCGCCTCTCTCCATAGCGGGAGGTCTTCCGGGGAGCTGTTTTTT
CDR3aa: CSASLHSGRSSGELFF

d_gene: -
v_gene: TRBV6-5
j_gene: TRBJ1-2
abundance: few
CDR3nt: TGTGCCAGCAGTTACTTAAGCGGGGACTTACTTCATGGCTACACCTTC
CDR3aa: CASSYLSGDLLHGYTF

d_gene: TRBD1
v_gene: TRBV7-8
j_gene: TRBJ1-2
abundance: -
CDR3nt: TGTGCCAGCAGCCCGTGGGACAGAAATTATGGCTACACCTTC
CDR3aa: CASSPWDRNYGYTF

d_gene: TRBD2
v_gene: TRBV6-2/TRBV6-3
j_gene: TRBJ2-1
abundance: -
CDR3nt: TGTGCCAGCAGTTACTCAGGGCTAGCGGGGAACAATGAGCAGTTCTTC
CDR3aa: CASSYSGLAGNNEQFF

d_gene: TRBD2
v_gene: TRBV5-4
j_gene: TRBJ2-3
abundance: -
CDR3nt: TGTGCCAGCAGCACCGGGACTAGCGACCTTAGCACAGATACGCAGTATTTT
CDR3aa: CASSTGTSDLSTDTQYF

d_gene: TRBD1
v_gene: TRBV2
j_gene: TRBJ1-4
abundance: -
CDR3nt: TGTGCCACAAATTACAGGGGGCTGTCAGCTAATGAAAAACTGTTTTTT
CDR3aa: CATNYRGLSANEKLFF

d_gene: TRBD2
v_gene: TRBV5-4
j_gene: TRBJ2-5
abundance: once
CDR3nt: TGTGCCAGCAGCAGACCTAGCGGGGAGGAGAAGGAGACCCAGTACTTC
CDR3aa: CASSRPSGEEKETQYF

d_gene: -
v_gene: TRBV10-2
j_gene: TRBJ1-5
abundance: -
CDR3nt: TGCGCCAGCAGGGAACAGGGCGGCAATCAGCCCCAGCATTTT
CDR3aa: CASREQGGNQPQHF

d_gene: TRBD2
v_gene: TRBV11-1
j_gene: TRBJ2-1
abundance: -
CDR3nt: TGTGCCAGCAGCTTAGTAAGGCTAGCGGAATACAATGAGCAGTTCTTC
CDR3aa: CASSLVRLAEYNEQFF

d_gene: -
v_gene: TRBV5-1
j_gene: TRBJ2-1
abundance: once
CDR3nt: TGCGCCAGCAGCTTGGTAGTCTCCAATGAGCAGTTCTTC
CDR3aa: CASSLVVSNEQFF

d_gene: -
v_gene: TRBV28
j_gene: TRBJ2-3
abundance: once
CDR3nt: TGTGCCAGCAGCCCCGGAGATACGCAGTATTTT
CDR3aa: CASSPGDTQYF

d_gene: TRBD2
v_gene: TRBV4-3
j_gene: TRBJ2-5
abundance: -
CDR3nt: TGCGCCAGCAGCCATCAGACTAGCGGGGGGGCCATACGAGAGACCCAGTACTTC
CDR3aa: CASSHQTSGGAIRETQYF

d_gene: -
v_gene: TRBV7-8
j_gene: TRBJ2-1
abundance: -
CDR3nt: TGTGCCAGCAGCTTCGACAGGACTAGTACTTACAATGAGCAGTTCTTC
CDR3aa: CASSFDRTSTYNEQFF

d_gene: TRBD1
v_gene: TRBV12-5
j_gene: TRBJ1-1
abundance: few
CDR3nt: TGTGCTAGTGGCCAAGACAGGGGAAGCCTTTTCTTT
CDR3aa: CASGQDRGSLFF

d_gene: TRBD1
v_gene: TRBV4-3
j_gene: TRBJ2-2
abundance: -
CDR3nt: TGCGCCAGCAGCCAGGGGACAGATACGAACACCGGGGAGCTGTTTTTT
CDR3aa: CASSQGTDTNTGELFF

d_gene: -
v_gene: TRBV18
j_gene: TRBJ1-1
abundance: -
CDR3nt: TGTGCCAGCTCACAGACAGCTAACACTGAAGCTTTCTTT
CDR3aa: CASSQTANTEAFF